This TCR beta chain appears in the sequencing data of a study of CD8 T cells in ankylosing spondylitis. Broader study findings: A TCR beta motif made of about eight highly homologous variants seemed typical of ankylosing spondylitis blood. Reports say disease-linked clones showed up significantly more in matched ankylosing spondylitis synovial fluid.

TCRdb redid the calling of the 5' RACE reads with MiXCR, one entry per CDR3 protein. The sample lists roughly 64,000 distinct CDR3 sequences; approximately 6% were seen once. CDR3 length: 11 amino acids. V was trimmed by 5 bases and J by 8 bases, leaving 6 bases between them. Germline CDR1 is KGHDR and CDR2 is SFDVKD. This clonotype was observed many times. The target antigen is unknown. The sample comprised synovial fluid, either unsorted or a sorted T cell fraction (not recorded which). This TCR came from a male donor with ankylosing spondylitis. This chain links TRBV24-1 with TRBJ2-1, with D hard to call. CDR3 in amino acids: CATSGAYEQFF. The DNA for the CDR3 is TGTGCCACCAGTGGGGCTTATGAGCAGTTCTTC.